The 9 T cell receptor beta chains listed next were all sequenced from one sample in a study of T cell changes during pregnancy in multiple sclerosis. Libraries were prepared by immunoSEQ multiplex PCR; TCRdb keeps only in-frame clonotypes and omits some of them. The sample carries under 55,000 clones, around 93% recorded once. The specimen was CD8+ T cells from peripheral blood mononuclear cells, collected after pregnancy. The receptors originated from a female donor with multiple sclerosis, enrolled in a pregnancy study.

V is TRBV27 and J is TRBJ1-1, with TRBD1 matching over 12 bases. The length of the CDR3 is 16 residues. Germline V CDR1 and CDR2: MNHEY, SMNVEV (reference sequence). Trimming cost V 10 bases and J 4 bases; bases outside gene matches: 13. In DNA form, the CDR3 reads TGTGCCACCTCTCCCGGGGACAGGGGGCGCGGCACTGAAGCTTTCTTT. It codes for CATSPGDRGRGTEAFF.

V usage is TRBV6-1 and J usage is TRBJ2-7; D possibly corresponds to TRBD1 (6 bases). This CDR3 contains 14 residues. The germline gives CDR1 MNHNS, CDR2 SASEGT. The V end was cut by 7 bases, the J end by 2 bases, with 15 bases between. The CDR3 bases are TGTGCCAGCAAAGGAGGAGACAGGCCCTACGAGCAGTACTTC. Amino acid sequence: CASKGGDRPYEQYF.

This chain links TRBV6-5 with TRBJ2-1; 8 bases agree with TRBD1. Germline trimming cut 6 bases from V and 7 bases from J; bases unmatched to any gene: 5. Germline V gene lookup returns CDR1 MNHEY and CDR2 SVGAGI. The CDR3 is 13 residues long. The CDR3 DNA reads as TGTGCCAGCAGCGGACAGGGCTTGAATGAGCAGTTCTTC. Protein product: CASSGQGLNEQFF.

The rearrangement uses TRBV5-5 and TRBJ2-3; no definite D call. The germline V gene has CDR1 SGHKS and CDR2 YYEKEE (reference sequence). This CDR3 is built from 16 residues. Deletions cut 2 bases from V and 5 bases from J, with 18 bases between. The CDR3 nucleotides read TGTGCCAGCAGCTTTGATCCAATCCCGAGTGGAGATACGCAGTATTTT. Its translation: CASSFDPIPSGDTQYF.

This chain uses TRBV11-2 with TRBJ2-5, with 8 bases matching TRBD1. This CDR3 comprises 16 residues. V was pared by 4 bases and J by 0 bases, with 7 bases of the junction left unmatched. Looked up from germline, CDR1 is SGHAT and CDR2 is FQNNGV. Here the CDR3 DNA reads TGTGCCAGCAGCTCCTTACAGGGGGAGGACCAAGAGACCCAGTACTTC. Translation: CASSSLQGEDQETQYF. Full variable domain (remainder filled in from reference TRBV11-2 and TRBJ2-5): EAGVAQSPRYKIIEKRQSVAFWCNPISGHATLYWYQQILGQGPKLLIQFQNNGVVDDSQLPKDRFSAERLKGVDSTLKIQPAKLEDSAVYLCASSSLQGEDQETQYFGPGTRLLVL.

The gene calls are TRBV5-1 and TRBJ2-1; TRBD1 is a possible D gene (5 bases). Germline V CDR1 and CDR2: SGHRS, YFSETQ. The CDR3 has 16 residues. V dropped 0 bases and J dropped 8 bases, with 18 bases sitting between them. The CDR3, as DNA: TGCGCCAGCAGCTTGGCCCCGCAGAGCCCCAGGGATGAGCAGTTCTTC. Its translation: CASSLAPQSPRDEQFF. Combining the CDR3 with reference TRBV5-1 and TRBJ2-1 gives the whole variable domain KAGVTQTPRYLIKTRGQQVTLSCSPISGHRSVSWYQQTPGQGLQFLFEYFSETQRNKGNFPGRFSGRQFSNSRSEMNVSTLELGDSALYLCASSLAPQSPRDEQFFGPGTRLTVL.

The chain carries TRBV29-1 and TRBJ2-1; no clear D gene. V lost 5 bases and J lost 9, with 14 bases in between. The germline V gene has CDR1 SQVTM and CDR2 ANQGSEA. The CDR3 is 12 amino acids. The CDR3 nucleotides read TGCAGCGTTCTCATCGTATCCAGTGAGCAGTTCTTC. It is translated as CSVLIVSSEQFF.

The chain joins TRBV6-4 to TRBJ2-1; 10 bases agree with TRBD2. The CDR3 is 16 amino acids. The junction had 3 bases not matched to a gene; V was cut back by 0 bases and J by 4 bases. Germline values: CDR1 MRHNA, CDR2 SNTAGT. This chain's CDR3 is CASSDSPSGGYNEQFF. The CDR3, as DNA: TGTGCCAGCAGTGACTCTCCTAGCGGGGGTTACAATGAGCAGTTCTTC.

The chain recombines TRBV7-8 with TRBJ1-5; D call uncertain. CDR1 and CDR2 from the germline V gene are SGHVS and FQNEAQ. CDR3 length equals 14 residues. The V and J ends lost 4 bases and 11 bases respectively, with 18 bases between them. This chain's CDR3 is CASSSHNPGRTQHF. In DNA form, the CDR3 reads TGTGCCAGCAGCTCCCACAACCCCGGGAGGACCCAGCATTTT.